The 28 T cell receptor beta chains presented below share a single source sample, sequenced in a study of blood T cell repertoires in COVID-19. The method was immunoSEQ multiplex PCR; TCRdb's version includes in-frame clones alone and lacks a portion of them. The sample holds 40,000 to 50,000 clones; approximately 83% are singletons and the top ten take around 45%. Sample: peripheral blood. These receptors all come from a woman over 75 with acute or convalescent COVID-19.

This clone was detected only once. The chain carries TRBV5-1 and TRBJ2-7; D perhaps matches TRBD1 (6 bases). CDR1 and CDR2 (germline): SGHRS, YFSETQ. Trimming removed 0 bases at V and 5 bases at J, with 12 bases between. There are 14 residues in the CDR3. The CDR3 loop is CASSLEGGYNEQYF. The CDR3 nucleotides are TGCGCCAGCAGCTTGGAAGGGGGATATAACGAGCAGTACTTC.

The chain links TRBV6-5 to TRBJ1-3; tentative D call: TRBD1 (6 bases). The CDR3 has 16 amino acids. Between the trimmed V and J ends, which lost 3 bases and 0 bases, there was a span of 12 bases. Germline lookup yields CDR1 MNHEY and CDR2 SVGAGI. The CDR3 DNA follows: TGTGCCAGCAGTTATGCGAGGGGGTTCTCTGGAAACACCATATATTTT. This gives the protein CASSYARGFSGNTIYF.

This clone was observed once. CDR3 nucleotides: TGTGCCAGCAGCCCATCAGACAGGGGCTCCAGCGGGGAGCTGTTTTTT. Amino acids: CASSPSDRGSSGELFF. The chain is built from TRBV28 and TRBJ2-2; 8 bases fit TRBD1. Germline V gene data show CDR1 as MDHEN and CDR2 as SYDVKM. With V trimmed by 6 bases and J by 7 bases, 13 bases remained unmatched. There are 16 residues in the CDR3.

The rearrangement joins TRBV11-2 to TRBJ1-6; D gene uncertain. Trimming took off 1 base at V and 7 bases at J, with 11 bases between the two ends. CDR3 size: 15 residues. Germline loops: CDR1 SGHAT, CDR2 FQNNGV. The CDR3 is CASSLATGRNSPLHF. Here the CDR3 DNA reads TGTGCCAGCAGCTTAGCTACCGGGAGAAATTCACCCCTCCACTTT.

The chain is built from TRBV19 and TRBJ2-5; 10 nucleotides align to TRBD1. Germline lookup yields CDR1 LNHDA and CDR2 SQIVND (reference sequence). The J segment lost 4 bases and the V segment lost 5 bases, leaving 7 bases of the junction unmatched. The CDR3 has 15 residues. CDR3: CASSPGTGAGETQYF. CDR3 DNA: TGTGCCAGTAGTCCCGGGACAGGGGCCGGAGAGACCCAGTACTTC.

The CDR3 is CASSLSYLNTEAFF. For the CDR3, the DNA is TGCGCCAGCAGCCTATCGTATTTGAACACTGAAGCTTTCTTT. The chain is built from TRBV4-1 and TRBJ1-1; D gene unclear. The CDR3 length is 14 residues. The V gene's germline CDR1 is MGHRA and CDR2 YSYEKL. The V and J ends lost 4 bases and 0 bases respectively, with 9 bases between them.

V and J are TRBV6-5 and TRBJ1-5, with 8 nucleotides matching TRBD1. V trimming: 4 bases; J trimming: 6 bases; junction bases outside the gene matches: 8. The CDR3 length is 15 residues. Germline V CDR1 and CDR2: MNHEY, SVGAGI. CDR3 nucleotides: TGTGCCAGCAGTTCCTCGACAGGGGAGGGTCAGCCCCAGCATTTT. Translated: CASSSSTGEGQPQHF.

The genes are TRBV7-2 and TRBJ1-3; D uncertain. The CDR3 covers 18 residues. V lost 2 bases and J lost 0, with 17 bases in between. CDR1 and CDR2 from the germline V gene are SGHTA and FQGNSA. CDR3 in amino acids: CASSLYLPDGGSGNTIYF. CDR3 coding DNA: TGTGCCAGCAGCTTATACCTCCCGGACGGAGGCTCTGGAAACACCATATATTTT.

The V gene is TRBV19, the J gene TRBJ2-4, with 7 bases aligning to TRBD2. The CDR3 sequence is 14 residues long. The V gene's germline CDR1 is LNHDA and CDR2 SQIVND (reference sequence). Germline trimming cut 5 bases from V and 7 bases from J; bases unmatched to any gene: 8. CDR3 region: CASSPTGGWNIQYF. The CDR3 DNA is TGTGCCAGTAGTCCAACCGGGGGGTGGAACATTCAGTACTTC. Filled out from reference TRBV19 and TRBJ2-4, the complete variable domain reads DGGITQSPKYLFRKEGQNVTLSCEQNLNHDAMYWYRQDPGQGLRLIYYSQIVNDFQKGDIAEGYSVSREKKESFPLTVTSAQKNPTAFYLCASSPTGGWNIQYFGAGTRLSVL.

The chain has TRBV6-5 and TRBJ1-6; D ambiguous. CDR1 and CDR2 (germline): MNHEY, SVGAGI. The V end was cut by 10 bases, the J end by 3 bases, with 10 bases between. The CDR3 totals 13 residues. CDR3 residues: CATKQLYNSPLHF. The CDR3 nucleotides are TGTGCCACGAAACAGCTCTATAATTCACCCCTCCACTTT.

This rearrangement joins TRBV3-1 (or the pseudogene TRBV3-2) to TRBJ1-5, with 8 bases matching TRBD1. The junction had 13 bases not matched to a gene; V was cut back by 1 base and J by 2 bases. CDR1 is LGHDT and CDR2 is YNNKEL in the germline V gene (reference sequence). This CDR3 has 19 amino acids. The CDR3 loop is CASSQGNRGGQGGNQPQHF. CDR3 nucleotides: TGTGCCAGCAGCCAAGGTAACAGGGGCGGACAGGGTGGCAATCAGCCCCAGCATTTT.

The chain is built from TRBV19 and TRBJ2-4, with TRBD2 identical over 8 bases. The CDR3 is 14 residues long. J gave up 8 bases and V 5 bases, and 8 bases lay outside the gene matches. CDR1 is LNHDA and CDR2 is SQIVND in the germline V gene (reference sequence). The CDR3 loop reads CASSRGGLWDIQYF. The CDR3, as DNA: TGTGCCAGTAGTCGGGGGGGATTGTGGGACATTCAGTACTTC.

The chain uses TRBV11-3 and TRBJ2-5; 7 bases match TRBD1. Germline V gene lookup returns CDR1 SGHNT and CDR2 YENEEA. V was clipped by 4 bases and J by 2 bases; unmatched bases: 1. The length of the CDR3 is 13 residues. This CDR3 is CASSSQGQETQYF. CDR3 DNA sequence: TGTGCCAGCAGCTCACAGGGGCAAGAGACCCAGTACTTC. The complete variable domain, with remaining parts taken from reference TRBV11-3 and TRBJ2-5, reads EAGVVQSPRYKIIEKKQPVAFWCNPISGHNTLYWYLQNLGQGPELLIRYENEEAVDDSQLPKDRFSAERLKGVDSTLKIQPAELGDSAVYLCASSSQGQETQYFGPGTRLLVL.

V usage is TRBV5-8 and J usage is TRBJ2-1; 7 nucleotides align to TRBD2. The CDR3 covers 14 residues. The J segment lost 6 bases and the V segment lost 1 base, leaving 4 bases of the junction unmatched. Germline V gene lookup returns CDR1 SGHTS and CDR2 YDEGEE. CDR3 sequence reads: CASSLRLALNEQFF. The CDR3, as DNA: TGTGCCAGCAGCTTGAGACTAGCTCTCAATGAGCAGTTCTTC.

This clone occurred once. The chain is built from TRBV12-3 or TRBV12-4 and TRBJ1-2; 7 nucleotides line up with TRBD1. With 0 bases clipped from V and 8 bases from J, the junction kept 3 bases outside the gene matches. The length of the CDR3 is 13 residues. Here the CDR3 DNA reads TGTGCCAGCAGTTTAGCCGGGACAGTCGGCTACACCTTC. This encodes CASSLAGTVGYTF.

This chain connects TRBV10-1 to TRBJ1-1; unclear D gene. The CDR3 runs to 14 residues. V was pared by 0 bases and J by 4 bases, with 9 bases between. Germline V CDR1 and CDR2: WNHNN, SYGVQD (reference sequence). This CDR3 reads CASSESRGGTEAFF. In DNA, the CDR3 is TGCGCCAGCAGTGAGTCTCGGGGAGGCACTGAAGCTTTCTTT.

V and J are TRBV29-1 and TRBJ2-2; no reliable D call. The CDR3 sequence is 12 residues long. Per the germline V gene, CDR1 is SQVTM and CDR2 is ANQGSEA. V gave up 4 bases and J gave up 8 bases, with 11 bases separating them. The CDR3 sequence: CSVAPGLGELFF. The DNA of the CDR3 is TGCAGCGTTGCTCCAGGTTTAGGGGAGCTGTTTTTT.

The rearrangement links TRBV2 to TRBJ2-5; D unresolved. This CDR3 spans 14 amino acids. Germline CDR1 reads SNHLY; CDR2 reads FYNNEI. The V end lost 7 bases, the J end lost 0 bases, and 12 bases lay between the germline ends. The CDR3 sequence: CASTLGLDQETQYF. The CDR3 nucleotides read TGTGCCAGCACCCTCGGTCTCGACCAAGAGACCCAGTACTTC.

The rearrangement joins TRBV18 to TRBJ2-2, with 8 bases that match TRBD2. CDR3 length: 16 residues. The germline V gene encodes CDR1 KGHSH and CDR2 LQKENI. V shed 5 bases, J shed 0 bases, and the junction held 5 bases outside the gene matches. CDR3 amino acids: CASSALAGSNTGELFF. CDR3 nucleotides: TGTGCCAGCTCAGCCTTAGCGGGGTCGAACACCGGGGAGCTGTTTTTT.

The chain recombines TRBV27 with TRBJ2-3; 9 bases fit TRBD1. Germline V gene data show CDR1 as MNHEY and CDR2 as SMNVEV (reference sequence). The CDR3 runs 13 residues. Trimming cost V 5 bases and J 10 bases; bases outside gene matches: 7. The CDR3 bases are TGTGCCAGCAGTATGGAGGACAGGGGCCCGCAGTATTTT. Translation: CASSMEDRGPQYF.

This clone was recorded once. The V and J genes are TRBV5-1 and TRBJ2-1; a weak D match, TRBD2 (6 bases). The CDR3 consists of 15 residues. Germline-derived CDR1 and CDR2 are SGHRS and YFSETQ. V lost 0 bases and J 10 bases, leaving 17 bases between the germline ends. The CDR3 loop reads CASSLGTNTGGEQFF. In nucleotides, the CDR3 is TGCGCCAGCAGCTTGGGAACTAACACCGGGGGAGAGCAGTTCTTC.

This clone was observed a single time. The CDR3: CAWSEVTTNTEAFF. The CDR3 DNA sequence: TGTGCCTGGAGTGAGGTGACAACGAACACTGAAGCTTTCTTT. The J gene is TRBJ1-1, the V gene TRBV30, with D unresolved. CDR1 and CDR2 (germline): GTSNPN, SVGIG (reference sequence). This CDR3 has 14 residues. The V end lost 1 base, the J end lost 1 base, and 10 bases lay between the germline ends.

The J gene is TRBJ2-2, the V gene TRBV19; a weak D match, TRBD1 (6 bases). Between the trimmed V and J ends, which lost 6 bases and 6 bases, there was a span of 14 bases. CDR3 length equals 14 residues. Germline-derived CDR1 and CDR2 are LNHDA and SQIVND (reference sequence). The CDR3 reads CASRPSRGAGELFF. The DNA of the CDR3 is TGTGCCAGTAGGCCAAGCAGGGGCGCCGGGGAGCTGTTTTTT.

The chain carries TRBV3-1 (or the pseudogene TRBV3-2) and TRBJ1-5; D gene uncertain. V shed 0 bases and J shed 3 bases, with 9 bases lying between them. This CDR3 is built from 15 residues. CDR1 and CDR2 from the germline V gene are LGHDT and YNNKEL (reference sequence). This CDR3 is CASSQDPGFNQPQHF. Written as DNA, the CDR3 is TGTGCCAGCAGCCAAGATCCGGGATTCAATCAGCCCCAGCATTTT.

There are a few counts of this clone. The chain links TRBV3-1 (or the pseudogene TRBV3-2) to TRBJ1-5, with no clear D. Trimming left V 4 bases short and J 6 bases short, with 7 bases between. Germline V gives CDR1 LGHDT, CDR2 YNNKEL (reference sequence). This CDR3 has 12 amino acids. CDR3 sequence reads: CASSLLGQPQHF. The CDR3, as DNA: TGTGCCAGCAGCCTTCTCGGTCAGCCCCAGCATTTT.

Only a few counts were recorded for this clone. J is TRBJ2-3 and V is TRBV3-1 (or the pseudogene TRBV3-2); TRBD2 aligns across 10 bases. The J segment lost 2 bases and the V segment lost 4 bases, leaving 3 bases of the junction unmatched. The CDR3 loop spans 15 amino acids. Germline CDR1 reads LGHDT; CDR2 reads YNNKEL (reference sequence). CDR3 nucleotide sequence: TGTGCCAGCAGCCTAGGACTAGCGGTCACAGATACGCAGTATTTT. Translation: CASSLGLAVTDTQYF.

This clone showed up just a few times. The rearrangement uses TRBV6-2 or TRBV6-3 and TRBJ2-1; 8 positions match TRBD2. V was pared by 6 bases and J by 9 bases, with 4 bases of the junction left unmatched. The CDR3 is made up of 12 amino acids. The V gene's germline CDR1 is MNHEY and CDR2 SVGEGT. The DNA for the CDR3 is TGTGCCAGCAGCGGGGGGGATCGTGAGCAGTTCTTC. It codes for CASSGGDREQFF.

The chain recombines TRBV6-5 with TRBJ2-1, with D perhaps TRBD2 (5 bases). V was clipped by 0 bases and J by 7 bases, with 13 bases between them. Germline lookup yields CDR1 MNHEY and CDR2 SVGAGI. CDR3 length: 15 residues. The DNA of the CDR3 is TGTGCCAGCAGTTACTCGCGGGTCACGGGGAATGAGCAGTTCTTC. Translation: CASSYSRVTGNEQFF.